The clone carrying this TCR beta chain was recorded at least ten times. Its antigen is still unknown. The sample originates from a study of CD8 T cells in ankylosing spondylitis. The germline CDR1 and CDR2 sequences are SGDLS and YYNGEE. V lost 0 bases, J lost 5 bases, and 8 bases lay in between. The CDR3 is made up of 13 amino acids. Library preparation for TCR beta used quantitative 5'-RACE with molecular barcodes. MiXCR was run by TCRdb on the 5' RACE reads, yielding one entry per CDR3 protein. The sample lists approximately 340,000 distinct CDR3 sequences; roughly 14% were seen once. Study-wide points: Typical of ankylosing spondylitis blood, it appeared, was a TCR beta motif of under 10 highly homologous variants. Reportedly, disease-linked clones are significantly enriched in ankylosing spondylitis patients' matched synovial fluid.

V usage is TRBV9 and J usage is TRBJ1-1, with D perhaps TRBD1 (5 bases). This clonotype was obtained from a male donor with ankylosing spondylitis or in good health (not recorded which). Sequences were obtained from blood, either unsorted or a sorted T cell fraction (not recorded which). The CDR3 DNA is TGTGCCAGCAGCGTAGCTTGGGGGACTGAAGCTTTCTTT. This translates into CASSVAWGTEAFF. Using reference TRBV9 and TRBJ1-1 for the parts outside the CDR3, the full variable domain is DSGVTQTPKHLITATGQRVTLRCSPRSGDLSVYWYQQSLDQGLQFLIQYYNGEERAKGNILERFSAQQFPDLHSELNLSSLELGDSALYFCASSVAWGTEAFFGQGTRLTVV.